The T cell receptor (beta chain) described here comes from a study of cytomegalovirus exposure and HLA in healthy donors. PCR primers comprised 60 Vbeta and 13 Jbeta primers. Produced via immunoSEQ multiplex PCR; TCRdb's table is partial and in-frame only. The table shows fewer than 150,000 clones, with more than 60% occurring only once. This clone has more than one count but fewer than ten. This same CDR3 is encoded by further DNA sequences in the sample. The germline CDR1 and CDR2 sequences are SGDLS and YYNGEE. J lost 5 bases, V lost 2 bases, and 5 bases had no gene match. The CDR3 is 14 residues long.

The receptor was isolated from a male donor in good health and CMV-seronegative. V is TRBV9 and J is TRBJ2-5, with TRBD1 identical over 8 bases. Sequenced input: PBMCs. CDR3 in amino acids: CASSVGQGMETQYF. The CDR3 region has the DNA TGTGCCAGCAGCGTCGGACAGGGAATGGAGACCCAGTACTTC. The full variable domain, completed using reference TRBV9 and TRBJ2-5, is DSGVTQTPKHLITATGQRVTLRCSPRSGDLSVYWYQQSLDQGLQFLIQYYNGEERAKGNILERFSAQQFPDLHSELNLSSLELGDSALYFCASSVGQGMETQYFGPGTRLLVL.